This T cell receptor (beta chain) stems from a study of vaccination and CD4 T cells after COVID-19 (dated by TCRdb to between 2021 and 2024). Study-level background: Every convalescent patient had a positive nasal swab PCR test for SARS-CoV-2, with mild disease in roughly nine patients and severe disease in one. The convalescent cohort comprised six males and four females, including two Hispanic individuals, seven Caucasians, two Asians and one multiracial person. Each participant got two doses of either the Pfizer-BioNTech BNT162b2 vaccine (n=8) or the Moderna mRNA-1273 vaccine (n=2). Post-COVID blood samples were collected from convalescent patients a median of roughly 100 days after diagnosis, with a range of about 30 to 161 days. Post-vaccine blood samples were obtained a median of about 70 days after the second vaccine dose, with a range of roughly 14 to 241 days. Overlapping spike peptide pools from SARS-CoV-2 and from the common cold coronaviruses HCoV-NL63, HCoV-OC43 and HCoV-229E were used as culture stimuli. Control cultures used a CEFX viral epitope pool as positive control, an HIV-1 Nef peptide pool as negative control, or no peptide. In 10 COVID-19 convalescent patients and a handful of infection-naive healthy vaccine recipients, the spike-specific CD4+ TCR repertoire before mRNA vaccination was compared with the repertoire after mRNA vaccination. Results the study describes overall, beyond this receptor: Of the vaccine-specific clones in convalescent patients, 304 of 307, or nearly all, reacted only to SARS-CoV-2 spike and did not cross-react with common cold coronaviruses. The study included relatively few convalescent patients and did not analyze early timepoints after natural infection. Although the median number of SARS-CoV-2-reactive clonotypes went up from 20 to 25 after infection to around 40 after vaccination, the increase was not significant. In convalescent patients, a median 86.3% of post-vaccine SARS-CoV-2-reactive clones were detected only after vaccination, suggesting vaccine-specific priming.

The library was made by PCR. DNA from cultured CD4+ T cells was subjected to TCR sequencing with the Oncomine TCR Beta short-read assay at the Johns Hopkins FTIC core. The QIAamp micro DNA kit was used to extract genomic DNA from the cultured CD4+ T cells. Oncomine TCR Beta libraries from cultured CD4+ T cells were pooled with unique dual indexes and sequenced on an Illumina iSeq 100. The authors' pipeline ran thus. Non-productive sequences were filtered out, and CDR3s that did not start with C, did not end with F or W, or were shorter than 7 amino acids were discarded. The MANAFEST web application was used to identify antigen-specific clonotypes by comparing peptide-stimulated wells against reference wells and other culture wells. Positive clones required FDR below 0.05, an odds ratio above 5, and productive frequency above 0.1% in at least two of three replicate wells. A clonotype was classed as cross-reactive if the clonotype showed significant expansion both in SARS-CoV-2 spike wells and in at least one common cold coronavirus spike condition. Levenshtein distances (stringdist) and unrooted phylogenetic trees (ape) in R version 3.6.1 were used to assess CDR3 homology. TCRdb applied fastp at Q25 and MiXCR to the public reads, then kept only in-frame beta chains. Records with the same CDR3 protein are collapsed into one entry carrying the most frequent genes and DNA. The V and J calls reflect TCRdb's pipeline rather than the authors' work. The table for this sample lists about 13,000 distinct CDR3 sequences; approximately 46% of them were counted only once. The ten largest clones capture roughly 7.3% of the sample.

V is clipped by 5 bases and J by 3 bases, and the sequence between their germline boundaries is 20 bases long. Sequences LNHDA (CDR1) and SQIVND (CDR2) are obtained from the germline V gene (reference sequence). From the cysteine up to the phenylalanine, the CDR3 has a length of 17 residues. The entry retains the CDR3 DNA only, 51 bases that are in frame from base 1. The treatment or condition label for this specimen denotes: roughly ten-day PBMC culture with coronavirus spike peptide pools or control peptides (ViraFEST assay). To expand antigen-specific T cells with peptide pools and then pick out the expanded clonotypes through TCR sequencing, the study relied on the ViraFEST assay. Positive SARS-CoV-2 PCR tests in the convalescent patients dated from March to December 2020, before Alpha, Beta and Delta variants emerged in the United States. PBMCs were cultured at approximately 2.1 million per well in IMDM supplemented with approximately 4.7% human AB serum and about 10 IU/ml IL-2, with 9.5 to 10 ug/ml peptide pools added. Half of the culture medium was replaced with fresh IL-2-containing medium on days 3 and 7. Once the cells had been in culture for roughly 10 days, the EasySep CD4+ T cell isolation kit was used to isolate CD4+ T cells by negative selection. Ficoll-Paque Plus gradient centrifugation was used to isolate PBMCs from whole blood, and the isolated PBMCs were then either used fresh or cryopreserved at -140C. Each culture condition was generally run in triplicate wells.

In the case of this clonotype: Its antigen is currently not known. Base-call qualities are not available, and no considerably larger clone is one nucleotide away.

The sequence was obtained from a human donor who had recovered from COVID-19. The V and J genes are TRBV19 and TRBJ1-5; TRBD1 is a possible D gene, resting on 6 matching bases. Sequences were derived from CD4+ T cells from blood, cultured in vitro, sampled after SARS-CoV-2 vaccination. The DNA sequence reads TGTGCCAGTAGTCCAGGATTGGGGGGGCCTTTCAATCAGCCCCAGCATTTT. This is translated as CASSPGLGGPFNQPQHF. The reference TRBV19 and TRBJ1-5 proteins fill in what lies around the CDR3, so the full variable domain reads DGGITQSPKYLFRKEGQNVTLSCEQNLNHDAMYWYRQDPGQGLRLIYYSQIVNDFQKGDIAEGYSVSREKKESFPLTVTSAQKNPTAFYLCASSPGLGGPFNQPQHFGDGTRLSIL.